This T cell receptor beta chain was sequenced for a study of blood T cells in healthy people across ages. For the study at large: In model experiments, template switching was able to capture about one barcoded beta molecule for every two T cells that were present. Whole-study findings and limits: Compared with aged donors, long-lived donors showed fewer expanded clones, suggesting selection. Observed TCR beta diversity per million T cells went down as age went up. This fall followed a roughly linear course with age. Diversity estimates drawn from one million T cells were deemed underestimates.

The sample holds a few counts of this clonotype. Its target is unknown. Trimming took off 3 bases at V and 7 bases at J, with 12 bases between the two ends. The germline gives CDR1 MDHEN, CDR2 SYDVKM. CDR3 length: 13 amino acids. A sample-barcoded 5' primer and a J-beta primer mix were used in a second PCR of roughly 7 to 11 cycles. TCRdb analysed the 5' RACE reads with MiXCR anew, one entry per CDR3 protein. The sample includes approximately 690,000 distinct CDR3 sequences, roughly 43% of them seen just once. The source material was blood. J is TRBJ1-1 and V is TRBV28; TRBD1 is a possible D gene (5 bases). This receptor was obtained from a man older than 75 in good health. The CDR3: CASSLPRQGEAFF. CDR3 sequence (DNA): TGTGCCAGCAGTTTGCCCCGGCAGGGTGAAGCTTTCTTT.